The next 17 T cell receptor beta chains were all read from a single sample in a study of blood T cell repertoires in COVID-19. The data were produced by immunoSEQ multiplex PCR, yet TCRdb's version contains in-frame clones alone and is incomplete. The profile covers under 85,000 clones, with 89% appearing a single time and about 12% taken by the ten largest. The sample consisted of peripheral blood. These receptors all come from a man between 65 and 85 years old with active or convalescent COVID-19.

The V and J genes are TRBV7-9 and TRBJ2-7; 7 bases agree with TRBD1. Germline trimming cut 5 bases from V and 2 bases from J; bases unmatched to any gene: 6. Per the germline V gene, CDR1 is SEHNR and CDR2 is FQNEAQ (reference sequence). The CDR3 has 14 amino acids. The CDR3 here is CASSPQQGPYEQYF. For the CDR3, the DNA is TGTGCCAGCAGCCCGCAACAGGGGCCCTACGAGCAGTACTTC.

The chain carries TRBV5-1 and TRBJ2-3, with TRBD2 matching over 13 bases. CDR3 size: 16 residues. The V gene's germline CDR1 is SGHRS and CDR2 YFSETQ. V trimming: 4 bases; J trimming: 3 bases; junction bases outside the gene matches: 5. The CDR3 sequence: CASSQGTSGETDTQYF. The CDR3 nucleotides are TGCGCCAGCAGCCAGGGGACTAGCGGGGAAACAGATACGCAGTATTTT.

This clone was counted once. J is TRBJ2-3 and V is TRBV9, with D unclear. Germline CDR1 and CDR2: SGDLS and YYNGEE. Deletions cut 0 bases from V and 6 bases from J, with 8 bases between. The CDR3 is 13 residues long. CDR3 bases: TGTGCCAGCAGCGTAGATAACTTGGATACGCAGTATTTT. Protein: CASSVDNLDTQYF.

This sequence joins TRBV28 and TRBJ2-1, with D tentatively TRBD2 (5 bases). The germline V gene encodes CDR1 MDHEN and CDR2 SYDVKM. This CDR3 spans 15 amino acids. Between the trimmed V and J ends, which lost 4 bases and 7 bases, there was a span of 17 bases. The CDR3 is CASSSRVLRGNEQFF. The CDR3, as DNA: TGTGCCAGCAGTTCGAGGGTACTCCGAGGGAATGAGCAGTTCTTC. Drawing the rest from reference TRBV28 and TRBJ2-1, the complete variable domain is DVKVTQSSRYLVKRTGEKVFLECVQDMDHENMFWYRQDPGLGLRLIYFSYDVKMKEKGDIPEGYSVSREKKERFSLILESASTNQTSMYLCASSSRVLRGNEQFFGPGTRLTVL.

The chain carries TRBV5-1 and TRBJ2-3; D is unresolved. V was trimmed by 0 bases and J by 5 bases, leaving 10 bases between them. Germline CDR1 and CDR2: SGHRS and YFSETQ. The CDR3 runs 14 residues. The CDR3 sequence is CASSLAQLVDTQYF. The CDR3 bases are TGCGCCAGCAGCTTGGCCCAGTTGGTAGATACGCAGTATTTT.

The V and J genes are TRBV11-3 and TRBJ2-7; 9 bases map to TRBD1. The V and J ends lost 5 bases and 6 bases, in that order; junction bases with no gene match: 11. The CDR3 length is 15 residues. The germline V gene has CDR1 SGHNT and CDR2 YENEEA. The CDR3 spells CASSPGTGSGGEQYF. DNA of the CDR3: TGTGCCAGCAGCCCGGGGACAGGGTCGGGCGGCGAGCAGTACTTC.

V is TRBV28 and J is TRBJ1-3, with 7 positions matching TRBD1. Germline CDR1 is MDHEN and CDR2 is SYDVKM. This CDR3 is 18 amino acids long. Germline trimming cut 3 bases from V and 0 bases from J; bases unmatched to any gene: 11. Here the CDR3 reads CASSLTLTGIISGNTIYF. The CDR3 bases are TGTGCCAGCAGTTTGACGTTGACAGGGATAATCTCTGGAAACACCATATATTTT.

CDR3: CAWSLGTGPNTEAFF. In nucleotides, the CDR3 is TGTGCCTGGAGTTTGGGGACAGGGCCGAACACTGAAGCTTTCTTT. The chain has TRBV30 and TRBJ1-1; 9 bases match TRBD1. The germline CDR1 and CDR2 sequences are GTSNPN and SVGIG (reference sequence). The CDR3 contains 15 residues. V shed 2 bases and J 1 base; nucleotides not matched to a gene: 5.

This chain uses TRBV10-2 with TRBJ1-3; D remains ambiguous. Trimming took off 10 bases at V and 7 bases at J, with 17 bases between the two ends. CDR1 and CDR2 (germline): WSHSY, SAAADI. This CDR3 has 13 residues. As DNA, the CDR3 is TGCGCCACCCAGGAGGGCCCCGGGAACACCATATATTTT. Its translation: CATQEGPGNTIYF.

The chain employs TRBV5-1 and TRBJ1-1, with a tentative D call TRBD1 (5 bases). V was pared by 0 bases and J by 6 bases, with 9 bases between. This CDR3 contains 13 residues. In germline, CDR1 is SGHRS, CDR2 YFSETQ. CDR3 nucleotide sequence: TGCGCCAGCAGCTTGGGCCGGGGGGCTGAAGCTTTCTTT. Residues: CASSLGRGAEAFF.

The rearrangement links TRBV5-4 to TRBJ2-5, with TRBD1 identical over 8 bases. The CDR3 length is 13 residues. The V and J ends lost 4 bases and 5 bases, in that order; junction bases with no gene match: 4. Germline lookup yields CDR1 SGHNT and CDR2 YYREEE (reference sequence). This chain's CDR3 is CASSPRGLETQYF. The DNA of the CDR3 is TGTGCCAGCAGCCCCAGGGGGCTCGAGACCCAGTACTTC.

This sequence joins TRBV4-2 and TRBJ2-5; 8 bases align to TRBD1. V gave up 4 bases and J gave up 5 bases; unmatched junction bases: 24. Looked up from germline, CDR1 is LGHNA and CDR2 is YNFKEQ. The CDR3 sequence is 20 residues long. The DNA for the CDR3 is TGTGCCAGCAGCCTTCGCGGACAGGGTGCTTCCCTTTCGTCTCGGGAGACCCAGTACTTC. Translation: CASSLRGQGASLSSRETQYF.

This clone has more than one count but fewer than ten. The rearrangement links TRBV2 to TRBJ2-5, with TRBD1 matching over 9 bases. The germline V gene has CDR1 SNHLY and CDR2 FYNNEI. This CDR3 spans 14 amino acids. With 6 bases clipped from V and 5 bases from J, the junction kept 7 bases outside the gene matches. The DNA of the CDR3 is TGTGCCAGCAGGGTCACAGGGGGCGTGGAGACCCAGTACTTC. Its translation is CASRVTGGVETQYF.

This rearrangement joins TRBV5-1 to TRBJ1-2, with TRBD1 matching over 9 bases. Per germline, CDR1 SGHRS and CDR2 YFSETQ. Trimming cost V 0 bases and J 8 bases; bases outside gene matches: 11. The CDR3 contains 16 residues. DNA of the CDR3: TGCGCCAGCAGCTTGGTCCCGCCGGGACAGGGTTTAGGCTACACCTTC. Protein: CASSLVPPGQGLGYTF.

The J gene is TRBJ2-5, the V gene TRBV5-8, with 13 bases that match TRBD2. After removal of 5 bases from V and 5 bases from J, the junction contained 6 bases not matched to a gene. This CDR3 has 15 residues. The germline gives CDR1 SGHTS, CDR2 YDEGEE. The CDR3 is CASRPGTSGVETQYF. The CDR3 DNA is TGTGCCAGCAGACCCGGGACTAGCGGGGTTGAGACCCAGTACTTC.

The chain recombines TRBV4-1 with TRBJ1-2; no reliable D call. V lost 2 bases to trimming and J lost 6 bases, with 10 bases between them. CDR1 is MGHRA and CDR2 is YSYEKL in the germline V gene. The CDR3 sequence is 13 residues long. The CDR3 reads CASSQSREHGYTF. The CDR3 DNA reads TGCGCCAGCAGCCAATCACGGGAGCATGGCTACACCTTC.

Worth noting for this clone: Other DNA sequences of this sample code for an identical CDR3. This chain uses TRBV30 with TRBJ1-2; D may be TRBD1 (6 bases). The V end lost 2 bases, the J end lost 1 base, and 20 bases lay between the germline ends. This CDR3 has 17 amino acids. Germline V CDR1 and CDR2: GTSNPN, SVGIG (reference sequence). The CDR3 region has the DNA TGTGCCTGGAGTCTACCTCATTATAGGGGGAGTAACTATGGCTACACCTTC. Protein product: CAWSLPHYRGSNYGYTF.